This T cell receptor (beta chain) was profiled in a study of cytotoxic CD8 clonotypes in ibrutinib-treated CLL. Study-level findings and limits: Collection times varied between progressing and sustained-remission patients.

The CDR3 loop spans 14 amino acids. Per germline, CDR1 SGHTA and CDR2 FQGNSA. The ends were cut back, 1 base at V and 2 bases at J, with 3 bases in the middle. As to this clone: Its cognate antigen is unknown.

The table came from immunoSEQ multiplex PCR; TCRdb's copy has only in-frame clones and leaves some out. The sample includes 19,000 or so clones, approximately 60% of them seen just once. This receptor was taken from a human donor with chronic lymphocytic leukemia. Specimen: PBMCs, collected after 12 months of ibrutinib treatment. V is TRBV7-2 and J is TRBJ2-6; D is uncertain. CDR3 loop: CASSLGAGANVLTF. The CDR3 DNA is TGTGCCAGCAGCTTAGGGGCTGGGGCCAACGTCCTGACTTTC.